The 5 T cell receptor beta chains in this list originate from one sample, sequenced in a study of T cell responses to AZD1222 COVID-19 vaccine. Data came from immunoSEQ multiplex PCR; TCRdb stores just in-frame clones and leaves some out. The table lists 60,000 to 65,000 clones, roughly 70% of them singletons. The sample was peripheral blood, taken on day 0 of AZD1222 vaccination. These receptors were obtained from an adult in good health.

The J gene is TRBJ2-3, the V gene TRBV12-3 or TRBV12-4; 8 bases align to TRBD2. The CDR3 extends over 12 amino acids. V lost 5 bases and J lost 6; bases outside the gene matches: 1. For the CDR3, the DNA is TGTGCCAGCAGTCGGGGGGGTGATACGCAGTATTTT. Residues: CASSRGGDTQYF.

The chain is built from TRBV11-3 and TRBJ2-5; no reliable D call. Germline-derived CDR1 and CDR2 are SGHNT and YENEEA. The CDR3 length is 13 residues. Trimming cost V 4 bases and J 2 bases, with 8 bases left between them. The CDR3 loop reads CASSSLEQETQYF. The CDR3 DNA reads TGTGCCAGCAGCTCCCTTGAGCAAGAGACCCAGTACTTC.

This clone showed up just a few times. V usage is TRBV4-1 and J usage is TRBJ1-5; D gene uncertain. This CDR3 is 15 amino acids long. Germline V gives CDR1 MGHRA, CDR2 YSYEKL. The V end lost 6 bases, the J end lost 0 bases, and 12 bases lay between the germline ends. For the CDR3, the DNA is TGCGCCAGCAGGGAGTACCAGACTAGCAATCAGCCCCAGCATTTT. Encoded protein: CASREYQTSNQPQHF.

The chain couples TRBV4-3 to TRBJ2-2; unclear D gene. This CDR3 is 11 amino acids long. Germline V CDR1 and CDR2: LGHNA, YSLEER. With 2 bases removed from V and 5 bases from J, the gap between germline ends came to 0 bases. The CDR3 DNA is TGCGCCAGCAGCCAAACCGGGGAGCTGTTTTTT. This translates into CASSQTGELFF.

This clone was seen just once. The CDR3 nucleotides read TGTGCCAGCAGCCAACTAGCAACGGATGAGCAGTTCTTC. Its protein is CASSQLATDEQFF. The V and J genes are TRBV3-1 (or the pseudogene TRBV3-2) and TRBJ2-1; D perhaps matches TRBD2 (5 bases). The CDR3 has 13 amino acids. Trimming took 2 bases from V and 8 from J, leaving 10 bases between them. The germline gives CDR1 LGHDT, CDR2 YNNKEL (reference sequence).